This T cell receptor beta chain is from a study of blood T cells in healthy people across ages. Overall study context: The capture of about one barcoded beta molecule per two T cells was achieved by template switching. General observations from the study: Both higher diversity and more naive CD4+ cells marked long-lived donors when set against aged donors.

The V end lost 4 bases, the J end lost 6 bases, and 14 bases lay between the germline ends. The CDR3 loop spans 14 amino acids. Germline CDR1 and CDR2: SGDLS and YYNGEE. Comments on this clonotype: What it binds is not known.

A sample-barcoded 5' primer and a J-beta primer mix were used in a second PCR of roughly 7 to 11 cycles. Researchers report that a template-switch adaptor with 12 random nucleotides tagged each cDNA molecule. Sequencing of every sample gave 3 million or more CDR3-containing paired-end reads. TCRdb re-called the 5' RACE reads through MiXCR, storing one row per CDR3 protein. The sample lists fewer than 2 million distinct CDR3 sequences, about two fifths occurring once. V usage is TRBV9 and J usage is TRBJ2-1, with D maybe TRBD1 (6 bases). The sequence derives from a human donor in good health. The material sequenced was blood. CDR3 bases: TGTGCCAGCAGCCCACAGGGTGGTCGCAATGAGCAGTTCTTC. Protein: CASSPQGGRNEQFF.